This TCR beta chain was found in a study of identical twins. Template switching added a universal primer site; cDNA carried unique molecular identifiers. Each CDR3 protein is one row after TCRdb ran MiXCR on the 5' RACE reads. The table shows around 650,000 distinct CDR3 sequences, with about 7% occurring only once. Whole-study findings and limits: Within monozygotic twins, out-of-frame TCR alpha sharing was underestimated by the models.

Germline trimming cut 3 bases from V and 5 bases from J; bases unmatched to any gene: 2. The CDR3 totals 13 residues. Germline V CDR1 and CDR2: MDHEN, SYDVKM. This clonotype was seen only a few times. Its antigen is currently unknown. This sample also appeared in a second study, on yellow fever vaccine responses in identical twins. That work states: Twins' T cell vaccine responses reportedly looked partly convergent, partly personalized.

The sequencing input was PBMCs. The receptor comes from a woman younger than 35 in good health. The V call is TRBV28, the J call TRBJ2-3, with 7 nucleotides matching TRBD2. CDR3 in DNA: TGTGCCAGCAGTTTCTGGGAGGGAGATACGCAGTATTTT. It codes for CASSFWEGDTQYF.